This T cell receptor (beta chain) was observed in a study of early T cells in non-severe SARS-CoV-2 infection. Individual cDNA molecules received unique molecular identifiers during library preparation. TCRdb itself ran the 5' RACE reads through MiXCR, one entry per CDR3 protein. The sample lists roughly 51,000 distinct CDR3 sequences, about 7.4% occurring once. The CDR3 is made up of 12 amino acids. V was trimmed by 9 bases and J by 5 bases, leaving 11 bases between them. In this sample, this clonotype turned up many times. This TCR was sampled from an adult who was a healthcare worker with PCR-confirmed SARS-CoV-2 infection or an uninfected control (not recorded which). V and J are TRBV12-3 or TRBV12-4 and TRBJ2-1; D gene uncertain. The sequencing input was whole blood. CDR3 protein: CASWANHNEQFF. The CDR3, as DNA: TGTGCCAGTTGGGCTAACCACAATGAGCAGTTCTTC.